The T cell receptor (beta chain) described here comes from a study of breast tumors, draining lymph nodes, adjacent tissues. The study, taken as a whole, reports: Tumor T cell lymph node origin was a supported hypothesis, not proven. Luminal-like breast cancer showed significantly greater tumor-nontumor repertoire similarity than basal-like breast cancer did. Tumors had less TCR diversity than lymph nodes, more than nontumor tissue.

Samples came from axillary lymph nodes draining the breast cancer. The CDR3 is made up of 14 amino acids. Per germline, CDR1 SEHNR and CDR2 FQNEAQ (reference sequence). The ends were cut back, 1 base at V and 2 bases at J, with 8 bases in the middle. The table lists this clonotype with many counts. As yet, its antigen is unknown. TCRdb re-called the multiplex PCR reads through MiXCR, storing one row per CDR3 protein. The top ten clones hold about 1% of a sample with 200,000 to 300,000 distinct CDR3 sequences, about 30% of them seen once. The sequencing input was axillary lymph node tissue. The V call is TRBV7-9, the J call TRBJ2-5; TRBD2 is a possible D gene (6 bases). The TCR comes from a female donor with breast cancer. Some clones in this sample may be carry-over from other donors' samples. The CDR3, as DNA: TGTGCCAGCAGCTTAGAGGGAGGACAAGAGACCCAGTACTTC. It is translated as CASSLEGGQETQYF. The full variable domain, with the rest looked up from reference TRBV7-9 and TRBJ2-5, is DTGVSQNPRHKITKRGQNVTFRCDPISEHNRLYWYRQTLGQGPEFLTYFQNEAQLEKSRLLSDRFSAERPKGSFSTLEIQRTEQGDSAMYLCASSLEGGQETQYFGPGTRLLVL.